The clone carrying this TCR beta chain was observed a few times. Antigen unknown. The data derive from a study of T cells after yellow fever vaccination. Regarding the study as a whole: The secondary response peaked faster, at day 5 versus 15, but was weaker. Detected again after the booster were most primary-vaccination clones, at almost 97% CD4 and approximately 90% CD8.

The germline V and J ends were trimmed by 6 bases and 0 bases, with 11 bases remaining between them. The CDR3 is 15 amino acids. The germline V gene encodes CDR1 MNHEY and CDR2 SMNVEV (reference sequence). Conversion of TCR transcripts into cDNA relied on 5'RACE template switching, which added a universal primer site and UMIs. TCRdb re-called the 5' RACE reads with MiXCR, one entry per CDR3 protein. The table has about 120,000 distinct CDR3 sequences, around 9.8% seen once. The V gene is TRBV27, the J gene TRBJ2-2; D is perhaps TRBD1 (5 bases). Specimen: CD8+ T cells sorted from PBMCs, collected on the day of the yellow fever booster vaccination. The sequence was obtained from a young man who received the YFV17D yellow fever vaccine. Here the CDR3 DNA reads TGTGCCAGCAGGCCAGGGTTAACGAACACCGGGGAGCTGTTTTTT. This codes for CASRPGLTNTGELFF.